The T cell receptor beta chain described here comes from a study of shared clonotypes between healthy human individuals. Study-wide findings and caveats: It was anticipated that sequencing depth would influence how many clonotypes donors shared.

The repertoire was sequenced with immunoSEQ multiplex PCR; TCRdb's copy has only in-frame clones and lacks some. The sample shows hundreds of thousands of clones, roughly 79% of them seen only once. This CDR3 contains 16 residues. CDR1 and CDR2 from the germline V gene are SGHTA and FQGTGA. The germline V and J ends were trimmed by 5 bases and 6 bases, with 22 bases remaining between them. A remark on this clone: The antigen is not known.

The rearrangement uses TRBV7-3 and TRBJ1-1; D may be TRBD1 (6 bases). This clonotype originated in a woman in her thirties or forties in good health. Some clones in this sample may be carry-over from other donors' samples. The sample comprised PBMCs. The CDR3 loop is CASSRGGQRSLAEAFF. Written as DNA, the CDR3 is TGTGCCAGCAGCCGGGGGGGCCAGAGGTCACTCGCTGAAGCTTTCTTT.